The rows below give T cell receptor beta chains drawn from one sample of a study of CD8+CD57+ T cells in acquired aplastic anemia. TCRdb reprocessed the reads via MiXCR and lists one record per CDR3 protein. The sample lists 150,000 to 200,000 distinct CDR3 sequences; less than 60% were seen once. Sequencing was carried out using sorted CD4+, CD8+, or CD8+CD57+ T cells (not recorded which) from PBMCs. These receptors were taken from a human donor with aplastic anemia. Each CDR3 is given with its conserved first and last residue. Fields, in order: clone size, D gene, J gene, V gene, CDR3 DNA, CDR3 protein. A D gene is named only where the DNA matches it firmly. The size of a clone is reported for some rows only, either as once, few or many, or as a class for expanded clones.

abundance: .; d_gene: .; j_gene: TRBJ2-2; v_gene: TRBV25-1; CDR3nt: TGTGCCAGCAGCCCCTTATACAGGGAAACCGGGGAGCTGTTTTTT; CDR3aa: CASSPLYRETGELFF
abundance: once; d_gene: TRBD1; j_gene: TRBJ2-7; v_gene: TRBV29-1; CDR3nt: TGCAGCGTTGTTAACGGGACAGGGGAAGCCTACGAGCAGTACTTC; CDR3aa: CSVVNGTGEAYEQYF
abundance: .; d_gene: TRBD1; j_gene: TRBJ1-1; v_gene: TRBV19; CDR3nt: TGTGCCAGTAGTATAGGAGGGGGCGGAGGCACTGAAGCTTTCTTT; CDR3aa: CASSIGGGGGTEAFF
abundance: many; d_gene: TRBD1; j_gene: TRBJ2-3; v_gene: TRBV4-2; CDR3nt: TGTGCCAGCACCCCGGTGGGGACAGGGGGCACAGATACGCAGTATTTT; CDR3aa: CASTPVGTGGTDTQYF
abundance: many; d_gene: .; j_gene: TRBJ2-3; v_gene: TRBV6-6; CDR3nt: TGTGCCAGCAGTTATAGGTCGGATACGCAGTATTTT; CDR3aa: CASSYRSDTQYF
abundance: many; d_gene: .; j_gene: TRBJ2-2; v_gene: TRBV5-6; CDR3nt: TGTGCCAGCAGCTTAAAGCGTACGAACACCGGGGAGCTGTTTTTT; CDR3aa: CASSLKRTNTGELFF
abundance: many; d_gene: TRBD1; j_gene: TRBJ2-7; v_gene: TRBV11-2; CDR3nt: TGTGCCAGCAGCCAGGGCTCGACAGGGTACGAGCAGTACTTC; CDR3aa: CASSQGSTGYEQYF
abundance: few; d_gene: TRBD1; j_gene: TRBJ1-2; v_gene: TRBV5-4; CDR3nt: TGTGCCAGCAGCATAAGGACAGGGGCTATTACTGGCTACACCTTC; CDR3aa: CASSIRTGAITGYTF
abundance: .; d_gene: .; j_gene: TRBJ2-1; v_gene: TRBV7-8; CDR3nt: TGTGCCAGCAGCTTAGATCCGAACAATGAGCAGTTCTTC; CDR3aa: CASSLDPNNEQFF
abundance: many; d_gene: TRBD1; j_gene: TRBJ2-7; v_gene: TRBV2; CDR3nt: TGTGCCACGCACAGGGGATACGAGCAGTACTTC; CDR3aa: CATHRGYEQYF
abundance: .; d_gene: .; j_gene: TRBJ2-7; v_gene: TRBV7-9; CDR3nt: TGTGCCAGCAGCAGACAGCCCTCCTACGAGCAGTACTTC; CDR3aa: CASSRQPSYEQYF
abundance: .; d_gene: .; j_gene: TRBJ1-1; v_gene: TRBV12-3/TRBV12-4; CDR3nt: TGTGCCGGCAGCTACAGCGCCTTTGAAGCTTCCTTT; CDR3aa: CAGSYSAFEASF
abundance: .; d_gene: TRBD1; j_gene: TRBJ2-1; v_gene: TRBV29-1; CDR3nt: TGCAGCGTTGATGGACAGGGGGCAGGTGAGCAGTTCTTC; CDR3aa: CSVDGQGAGEQFF
abundance: many; d_gene: .; j_gene: TRBJ1-6; v_gene: TRBV7-2; CDR3nt: TGTGCCAGCAGCTTAAAGGGCTCGGGTTCACCCCTCCACTTT; CDR3aa: CASSLKGSGSPLHF
abundance: many; d_gene: TRBD2; j_gene: TRBJ2-7; v_gene: TRBV20-1; CDR3nt: TGCAGTGCCGTTCCCGCCCGGCGGGAGGCCGGGTACGAGCAGTACTTC; CDR3aa: CSAVPARREAGYEQYF
abundance: .; d_gene: .; j_gene: TRBJ2-7; v_gene: TRBV7-9; CDR3nt: TGTGCCAGCAGCCATGAACTACATATCTACGAGCAGTACTTC; CDR3aa: CASSHELHIYEQYF
abundance: .; d_gene: .; j_gene: TRBJ2-6; v_gene: TRBV19; CDR3nt: TGTGCCAGTAAGAGGGGGTTCAACTCTGGGGCCAACGTCCTGACTTTC; CDR3aa: CASKRGFNSGANVLTF
abundance: .; d_gene: TRBD2; j_gene: TRBJ2-5; v_gene: TRBV6-4; CDR3nt: TGTGCCAGCAGTGAGGAAGCGGCGGGAGGGGAGACCCAGTACTTC; CDR3aa: CASSEEAAGGETQYF
abundance: .; d_gene: .; j_gene: TRBJ2-1; v_gene: TRBV29-1; CDR3nt: .; CDR3aa: CSVSGPGYEQFF
abundance: .; d_gene: TRBD2; j_gene: TRBJ2-3; v_gene: TRBV24-1; CDR3nt: TGTGCCACCAGTGATCTATCTAGCGGGACAAGAGATACACAGTATTTT; CDR3aa: CATSDLSSGTRDTQYF
abundance: .; d_gene: TRBD1; j_gene: TRBJ1-5; v_gene: TRBV19; CDR3nt: TGTGCCACTAGAGACAGGGGTATTCAGCCCCAGCATTTT; CDR3aa: CATRDRGIQPQHF
abundance: many; d_gene: .; j_gene: TRBJ2-7; v_gene: TRBV11-2; CDR3nt: TGTGCCAGCAGCTTAATGGGCCGACAGGGACTCTACGAGCAGTACTTC; CDR3aa: CASSLMGRQGLYEQYF
abundance: many; d_gene: TRBD1; j_gene: TRBJ2-7; v_gene: TRBV20-1; CDR3nt: TGCAGTGCTAGTCGTCAGGGGGTCGACGAGCAGTACTTC; CDR3aa: CSASRQGVDEQYF
abundance: many; d_gene: .; j_gene: TRBJ2-1; v_gene: TRBV2; CDR3nt: TGTGCCAGCAGAAGGGACGCCGGGGAGTACAATGAGCAGTTCTTC; CDR3aa: CASRRDAGEYNEQFF
abundance: many; d_gene: .; j_gene: TRBJ2-3; v_gene: TRBV14; CDR3nt: TGTGCCAGCAGCCATGCCGGGACCTATTCCGGAGATACGCAGTATTTT; CDR3aa: CASSHAGTYSGDTQYF
abundance: many; d_gene: .; j_gene: TRBJ1-2; v_gene: TRBV28; CDR3nt: TGTGCCAGCAGTAAATGGGATAACTATGGCTACACCTTC; CDR3aa: CASSKWDNYGYTF
abundance: .; d_gene: .; j_gene: TRBJ1-3; v_gene: TRBV12-3/TRBV12-4; CDR3nt: TGTGCCAGTGGACAGGGAAACACCATATATTTT; CDR3aa: CASGQGNTIYF
abundance: .; d_gene: .; j_gene: TRBJ1-1; v_gene: TRBV10-3; CDR3nt: TGTGCCACTAGTTTGCCGGACACTGAAGCTTTCTTT; CDR3aa: CATSLPDTEAFF
abundance: .; d_gene: TRBD1; j_gene: TRBJ1-1; v_gene: TRBV5-6; CDR3nt: TGTGCCAGCAGCTCCCAGGGGGCAAAGTACACTGAAGCTTTCTTT; CDR3aa: CASSSQGAKYTEAFF
abundance: .; d_gene: .; j_gene: TRBJ2-7; v_gene: TRBV20-1; CDR3nt: TGCGGCGCCACCAACATATACGAGCAGTACTTC; CDR3aa: CGATNIYEQYF
abundance: .; d_gene: TRBD2; j_gene: TRBJ2-7; v_gene: TRBV9; CDR3nt: TGTGCCAGCAGCGCTGGGGGAGCTAGCGGATCCTACGAGCAGTACTTC; CDR3aa: CASSAGGASGSYEQYF
abundance: many; d_gene: .; j_gene: TRBJ2-7; v_gene: TRBV18; CDR3nt: TGTGCCAGCTCTCCATTCGGAGGCGGATCCTACGAGCAGTACTTC; CDR3aa: CASSPFGGGSYEQYF
abundance: .; d_gene: .; j_gene: TRBJ2-7; v_gene: TRBV20-1; CDR3nt: TGCAGTGCTGCCCTCTTTAAGTTCTTC; CDR3aa: CSAALFKFF
abundance: many; d_gene: .; j_gene: TRBJ1-5; v_gene: TRBV9; CDR3nt: TGTGCCAGCAGCCCAGAAGGGGTGCAGCCCCAGCATTTT; CDR3aa: CASSPEGVQPQHF
abundance: .; d_gene: .; j_gene: TRBJ2-2; v_gene: TRBV7-7; CDR3nt: TGTGCTAGTGGACAAAATACCGGGGAGCTGTTTTTT; CDR3aa: CASGQNTGELFF
abundance: many; d_gene: .; j_gene: TRBJ1-1; v_gene: TRBV7-2; CDR3nt: TGTGCCAGCAGCTTAGCCCTTATGATCGAGGGGGAAACTGAAGCTTTCTTT; CDR3aa: CASSLALMIEGETEAFF
abundance: .; d_gene: .; j_gene: TRBJ1-1; v_gene: TRBV10-3; CDR3nt: TGTGCCGTCAGTGTCGACACAGGGTTAACTGAAGCTTTCTTT; CDR3aa: CAVSVDTGLTEAFF
abundance: .; d_gene: .; j_gene: TRBJ2-5; v_gene: TRBV15; CDR3nt: TGTGCCGCCAACCGGGACTCGGGGCTGGAGACCCAGTACTTC; CDR3aa: CAANRDSGLETQYF
abundance: once; d_gene: TRBD2; j_gene: TRBJ2-1; v_gene: TRBV24-1; CDR3nt: TGTGCCACCAGTGACCGGGGGGGAGACCTCTACAATGAGCAGTTCTTC; CDR3aa: CATSDRGGDLYNEQFF
abundance: .; d_gene: TRBD2; j_gene: TRBJ2-1; v_gene: TRBV7-2; CDR3nt: TGTGCCAGCAGCTCGGGACTAGGTGAGCAGTTCTTC; CDR3aa: CASSSGLGEQFF
abundance: .; d_gene: TRBD1; j_gene: TRBJ1-2; v_gene: TRBV7-9; CDR3nt: TGTGCCAGCAGCGCCTACAGGGGGGAACCCTATGGCTACACCTTC; CDR3aa: CASSAYRGEPYGYTF
abundance: .; d_gene: TRBD1; j_gene: TRBJ2-7; v_gene: TRBV18; CDR3nt: TGTGCCAGCTCACAGGACCGACAGGGGACCTACGAGCAGTACTTC; CDR3aa: CASSQDRQGTYEQYF